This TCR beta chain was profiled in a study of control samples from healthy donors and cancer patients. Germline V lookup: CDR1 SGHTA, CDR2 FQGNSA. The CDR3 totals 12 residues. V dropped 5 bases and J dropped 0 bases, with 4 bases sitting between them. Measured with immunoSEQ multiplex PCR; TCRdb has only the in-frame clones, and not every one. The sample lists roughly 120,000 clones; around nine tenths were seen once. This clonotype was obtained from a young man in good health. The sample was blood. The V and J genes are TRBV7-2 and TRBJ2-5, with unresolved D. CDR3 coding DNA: TGTGCCAGCAGCACATACCAAGAGACCCAGTACTTC. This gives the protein CASSTYQETQYF.